These 20 T cell receptor beta chains originate from one sample sequenced in a study of shared clonotypes between healthy human individuals. Data came from immunoSEQ multiplex PCR; TCRdb stores just in-frame clones and leaves some out. The data show about 2.4 million clones, around 90% seen once. Sequencing was done on a sample of naive CD4+ T cells sorted from blood. The subset denotes: CD45RA+ positively selected. These receptors were collected from a man younger than 35 in good health.

As to this clone: At one of its ends the junction is not consistent with the germline gene, which may arise from a read error. The V call is TRBV7-9, the J call TRBJ1-6; D unresolved. This CDR3 comprises 14 residues. Per the germline V gene, CDR1 is SEHNR and CDR2 is FQNEAQ (reference sequence). CDR3 loop: CASSAEGLNSALHF. The CDR3 DNA reads TGTGCCAGCAGCGCCGAGGGCCTGAATTCAGCCCTCCACTTT.

As concerns this clone: Additional DNA sequences in this sample encode the identical CDR3. The V call is TRBV19, the J call TRBJ2-7, with 11 bases matching TRBD2. There are 16 residues in the CDR3. Germline CDR1 is LNHDA and CDR2 is SQIVND (reference sequence). V shed 3 bases, J shed 2 bases, and the junction held 6 bases outside the gene matches. The CDR3 DNA reads TGTGCCAGTAGTATCGGCGGGACTAGCGGAACCTACGAGCAGTACTTC. Its protein product is CASSIGGTSGTYEQYF.

This clone was counted a single time. This chain connects TRBV4-1 to TRBJ2-3, with 13 bases identical to TRBD2. CDR1 MGHRA and CDR2 YSYEKL come from the germline V gene. The CDR3 is 19 residues long. Trimming at V came to 2 bases and at J to 1 base, leaving 9 bases not matched to a gene. The CDR3 reads CASSQSSRLAGGRTDTQYF. Written as DNA, the CDR3 is TGCGCCAGCAGCCAAAGTAGCCGACTAGCGGGAGGTCGCACAGATACGCAGTATTTT.

The V and J genes are TRBV5-1 and TRBJ2-7; D is uncertain. The ends were cut back, 3 bases at V and 5 bases at J, with 27 bases in the middle. CDR3 length equals 18 residues. Per germline, CDR1 SGHRS and CDR2 YFSETQ. The CDR3 loop reads CASSWSRDRLPSFDEQYF. CDR3 bases: TGCGCCAGCAGCTGGAGCCGTGACCGACTTCCCTCCTTCGACGAGCAGTACTTC.

The chain links TRBV30 to TRBJ2-5; 8 bases are shared with TRBD2. The J call is uncertain, as TRBJ2-7 better fits the DNA end. The CDR3 extends over 13 amino acids. CDR1 is GTSNPN, CDR2 SVGIG, per germline (reference sequence). The CDR3 protein is CAWRSSGSYEQYF. CDR3 bases: TGTGCCTGGAGGTCTAGCGGGTCTTACGAGCAGTACTTC.

Note on this clone: The same CDR3 arises from other DNA sequences in this sample as well. The CDR3, as DNA: TGTGCCAGCAGCTTAGCGAGCGGGGAGACCCAGTACTTC. As protein: CASSLASGETQYF. V gene TRBV5-4 combines with J gene TRBJ2-5; D might be TRBD2 (6 bases). The CDR3 contains 13 residues. CDR1 SGHNT and CDR2 YYREEE come from the germline V gene (reference sequence). V was cut by 2 bases and J by 5 bases, with 10 bases left in between. The whole variable domain, filled in from reference TRBV5-4 and TRBJ2-5, reads ETGVTQSPTHLIKTRGQQVTLRCSSQSGHNTVSWYQQALGQGPQFIFQYYREEENGRGNFPPRFSGLQFPNYSSELNVNALELDDSALYLCASSLASGETQYFGPGTRLLVL.

The chain joins TRBV9 to TRBJ1-4; a weak D match, TRBD1 (6 bases). Germline V gene lookup returns CDR1 SGDLS and CDR2 YYNGEE. V lost 0 bases and J lost 8, with 17 bases in between. The CDR3 spans 16 residues. The CDR3 DNA follows: TGTGCCAGCAGCGTAGGGGGGGGCAGGTTGGGCGAAAAACTGTTTTTT. Translated, it gives CASSVGGGRLGEKLFF.

This chain connects TRBV29-1 to TRBJ1-2; a possible D gene is TRBD1 (5 bases). Trimming stripped 0 bases from V and 7 bases from J, with 24 bases between. The CDR3 sequence is 17 residues long. Germline CDR1 and CDR2: SQVTM and ANQGSEA. Here the CDR3 DNA reads TGCAGCGTTGAAGATCGGTGGACCCCGGGGGGGGGAGGTGGCTACACCTTC. This codes for CSVEDRWTPGGGGGYTF.

This rearrangement joins TRBV5-1 to TRBJ2-5, with no clear D. The germline V gene encodes CDR1 SGHRS and CDR2 YFSETQ. The CDR3 has 12 residues. Trimming shortened V by 8 bases and J by 0 bases, and 8 bases separated the two germline ends. Here the CDR3 DNA reads TGCGCCAGTCGGGCGGACCAAGAGACCCAGTACTTC. Residues: CASRADQETQYF. The whole variable domain, remainder taken from reference TRBV5-1 and TRBJ2-5, is KAGVTQTPRYLIKTRGQQVTLSCSPISGHRSVSWYQQTPGQGLQFLFEYFSETQRNKGNFPGRFSGRQFSNSRSEMNVSTLELGDSALYLCASRADQETQYFGPGTRLLVL.

J is TRBJ1-6 and V is TRBV4-1; D is unclear. The CDR3 is made up of 14 amino acids. Germline-derived CDR1 and CDR2 are MGHRA and YSYEKL. V dropped 0 bases and J dropped 9 bases, with 9 bases sitting between them. CDR3 DNA: TGCGCCAGCAGCCAAGATATAATGGGTTCACCCCTCCACTTT. Protein: CASSQDIMGSPLHF.

The CDR3 nucleotides are TGCGCCAGCACCCCTATTGGCGAGGGTGAGCAGTTCTTC. Amino acids: CASTPIGEGEQFF. This sequence joins TRBV5-1 and TRBJ2-1, with a weak D call TRBD2 (5 bases). Germline-derived CDR1 and CDR2 are SGHRS and YFSETQ. The CDR3 is made up of 13 amino acids. V was trimmed by 6 bases and J by 9 bases, leaving 16 bases between them.

The V gene is TRBV6-5, the J gene TRBJ1-6, with 10 bases identical to TRBD1. The CDR3 extends over 14 amino acids. Germline CDR1 and CDR2: MNHEY and SVGAGI. J was trimmed by 9 bases and V by 5 bases; bases with no gene match: 4. DNA for the CDR3: TGTGCCAGCAGTCGACAGGGGGCGATTTCACCCCTCCACTTT. Translation: CASSRQGAISPLHF.

V gene TRBV11-1 combines with J gene TRBJ1-4; possible D gene TRBD1, 5 bases. Trimming pared 1 base from V and 4 bases from J, leaving 10 bases between. The CDR3 loop spans 15 amino acids. Per the germline V gene, CDR1 is SGHAT and CDR2 is FQDESV (reference sequence). Written as DNA, the CDR3 is TGTGCCAGCAGCTTAGTAGGGGAATTTAATGAAAAACTGTTTTTT. It yields the protein CASSLVGEFNEKLFF.

On this clone: This specimen includes other DNA sequences encoding the same CDR3. The chain has TRBV6-5 and TRBJ2-7, with D possibly being TRBD2 (6 bases). V was shortened by 5 bases and J by 4 bases, with 12 bases between the two germline ends. This CDR3 region has 13 residues. CDR1 and CDR2 (germline): MNHEY, SVGAGI. This CDR3 is CASSRGRGYEQYF. CDR3 in DNA: TGTGCCAGCAGTCGGGGGAGAGGTTACGAGCAGTACTTC.

V gene TRBV5-5 combines with J gene TRBJ2-2, with a tentative D call TRBD1 (7 bases). The germline CDR1 and CDR2 sequences are SGHKS and YYEKEE (reference sequence). Between the trimmed V and J ends, which lost 2 bases and 7 bases, there was a span of 15 bases. This CDR3 has 15 amino acids. The CDR3 region is CASSLSRGVNGELFF. The CDR3 region has the DNA TGTGCCAGCAGCTTAAGCAGGGGGGTAAACGGGGAGCTGTTTTTT.

This sequence joins TRBV7-2 and TRBJ2-7; 11 positions match TRBD2. The CDR3 totals 16 residues. J gave up 4 bases and V 5 bases, and 10 bases lay outside the gene matches. Looked up from germline, CDR1 is SGHTA and CDR2 is FQGNSA. In DNA form, the CDR3 reads TGTGCCAGCAGCAAACAAGGGGCTAGCGGGAGGTACGAGCAGTACTTC. Translation: CASSKQGASGRYEQYF.

Points on this clone: Distinct nucleotide sequences in the sample also encode this CDR3. The rearrangement uses TRBV18 and TRBJ1-5, with TRBD1 as a possible D gene (6 bases). The V gene lost 3 bases and the J gene lost 5 bases, with 8 bases spanning the gap. The CDR3 runs 13 residues. Germline CDR1 and CDR2: KGHSH and LQKENI. DNA of the CDR3: TGTGCCAGCTCACCTCCAGGGGATCAGCCCCAGCATTTT. Its translation: CASSPPGDQPQHF.

The chain couples TRBV6-6 to TRBJ1-2; D ambiguous. Germline-derived CDR1 and CDR2 are MNHNY and SVGAGI (reference sequence). V shed 6 bases and J shed 3 bases, with 11 bases lying between them. This CDR3 has 13 amino acids. This chain's CDR3 is CASSPGVDYGYTF. CDR3 DNA: TGTGCCAGCAGCCCCGGGGTCGACTATGGCTACACCTTC.

The V and J genes are TRBV5-8 and TRBJ1-5; 8 bases are a match to TRBD1. V was clipped by 7 bases and J by 3 bases; unmatched bases: 6. The germline CDR1 and CDR2 sequences are SGHTS and YDEGEE. CDR3 length equals 14 residues. CDR3 in DNA: TGTGCCAGCCAGGACAGGGCTAACAATCAGCCCCAGCATTTT. Amino acid sequence: CASQDRANNQPQHF.

The CDR3 nucleotides read TGTGCCAGCAGCAGGCAGGTCAATCAGCCCCAGCATTTT. This encodes CASSRQVNQPQHF. The V gene is TRBV9, the J gene TRBJ1-5; D uncertain. V was trimmed by 4 bases and J by 3 bases, leaving 8 bases between them. This CDR3 comprises 13 residues. The V gene's germline CDR1 is SGDLS and CDR2 YYNGEE.